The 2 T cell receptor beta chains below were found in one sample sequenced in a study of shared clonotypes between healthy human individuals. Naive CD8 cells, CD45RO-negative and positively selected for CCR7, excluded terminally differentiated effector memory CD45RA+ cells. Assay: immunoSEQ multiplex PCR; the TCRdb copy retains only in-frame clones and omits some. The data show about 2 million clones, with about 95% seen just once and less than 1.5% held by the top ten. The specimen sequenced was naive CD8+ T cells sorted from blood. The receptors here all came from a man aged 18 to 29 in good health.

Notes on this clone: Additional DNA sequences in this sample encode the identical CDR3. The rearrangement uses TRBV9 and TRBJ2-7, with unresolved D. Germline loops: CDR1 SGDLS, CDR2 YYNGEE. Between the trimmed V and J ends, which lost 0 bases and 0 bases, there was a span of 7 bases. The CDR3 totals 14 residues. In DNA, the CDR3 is TGTGCCAGCAGCGTAGGTACCGACTCCTACGAGCAGTACTTC. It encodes CASSVGTDSYEQYF.

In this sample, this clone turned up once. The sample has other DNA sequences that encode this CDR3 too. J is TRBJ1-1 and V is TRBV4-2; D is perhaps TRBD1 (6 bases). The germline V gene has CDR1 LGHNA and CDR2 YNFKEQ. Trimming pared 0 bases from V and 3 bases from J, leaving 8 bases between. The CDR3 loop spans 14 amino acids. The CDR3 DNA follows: TGTGCCAGCAGCCAAGAGACAGGCTACACTGAAGCTTTCTTT. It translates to CASSQETGYTEAFF.